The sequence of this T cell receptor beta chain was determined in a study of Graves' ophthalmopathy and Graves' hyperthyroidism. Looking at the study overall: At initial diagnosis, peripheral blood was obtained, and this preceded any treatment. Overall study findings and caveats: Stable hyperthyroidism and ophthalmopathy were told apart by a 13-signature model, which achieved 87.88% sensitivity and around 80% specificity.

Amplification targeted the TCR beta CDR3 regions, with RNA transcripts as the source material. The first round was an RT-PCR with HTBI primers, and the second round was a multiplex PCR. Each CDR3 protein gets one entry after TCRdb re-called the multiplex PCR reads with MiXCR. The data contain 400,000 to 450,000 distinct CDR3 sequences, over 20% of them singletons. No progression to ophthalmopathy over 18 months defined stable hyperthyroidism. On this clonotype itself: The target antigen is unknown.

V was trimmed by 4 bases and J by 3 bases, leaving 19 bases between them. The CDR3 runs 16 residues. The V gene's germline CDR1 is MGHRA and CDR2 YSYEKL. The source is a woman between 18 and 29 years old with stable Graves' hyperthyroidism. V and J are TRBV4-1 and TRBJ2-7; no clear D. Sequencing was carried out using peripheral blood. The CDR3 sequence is CASSPGVGTLFYEQYF. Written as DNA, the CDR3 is TGCGCCAGCAGCCCCGGAGTCGGCACGCTCTTCTACGAGCAGTACTTC.